The clone carrying this T cell receptor beta chain was observed a handful of times. Its specificity is not known. V trimming: 4 bases; J trimming: 7 bases; junction bases outside the gene matches: 0. The CDR3 extends over 12 amino acids. From germline, CDR1 is MGHDK and CDR2 SYGVNS. Broader study findings: Tumor memory CD4+ T cell TCR gene usage clustered with blood and lymph node memory CD4+ cells and lymph node naive CD4+ cells.

Via MiXCR, TCRdb re-called the 5' RACE reads, giving one row per CDR3 protein. This sample has some 62,000 distinct CDR3 sequences, with under 25% found just once. Specimen: memory CD4+ T cells sorted from a lymph node. Noted subset: memory CD4+ T cells, CD4+CD45RO+CD25-. The sequence derives from a female donor with breast cancer. V is TRBV25-1 and J is TRBJ2-1, with TRBD1 identical over 8 bases. Here the CDR3 DNA reads TGTGCCAGCAGTGGGACAGGGAATGAGCAGTTCTTC. Translation: CASSGTGNEQFF.